The rows below give T cell receptor beta chains drawn from one sample of a study of T cell responses to AZD1222 COVID-19 vaccine. Sequenced by immunoSEQ multiplex PCR; TCRdb stores in-frame clones only, minus some. The sample has 120,000 or so clones; around 92% are singletons. The material sequenced was peripheral blood, taken on day 0 of AZD1222 vaccination. The receptors were sampled from an adult in good health. Each CDR3 is given with its conserved first and last residue. The order of the fields is D gene, V gene, clone size, J gene, CDR3 length, CDR3 protein, CDR3 DNA. The D gene is left open where the match is weak. Expanded clones get a size class; other rows say once, few or many, or leave the size out.

>-|TRBV7-9|-|TRBJ2-7|16
CASSPLNFKGYYEQYF
TGTGCCAGCAGCCCCCTCAATTTTAAGGGCTACTACGAGCAGTACTTC
>-|TRBV10-3|once|TRBJ1-6|13
CAIASSYNSPLHF
TGTGCCATCGCCAGCTCCTATAATTCACCCCTCCACTTT
>-|TRBV6-5|-|TRBJ1-3|14
CASSKRNSGNTIYF
TGTGCCAGCTCAAAACGGAACTCTGGAAACACCATATATTTT
>-|TRBV11-3|-|TRBJ2-3|13
CASSLMSTDTQYF
TGTGCCAGCAGCTTAATGAGCACAGATACGCAGTATTTT
>-|TRBV12-3/TRBV12-4|-|TRBJ1-2|12
CASSGTHYGYTF
TGTGCCAGCAGCGGGACTCACTATGGCTACACCTTC
>-|TRBV2|-|TRBJ2-6|17
CASSDTRGGSGANVLTF
TGTGCCAGCAGTGATACAAGAGGGGGATCTGGGGCCAACGTCCTGACTTTC
>-|TRBV14|-|TRBJ1-5|16
CASSQVGQGPQRPQHF
TGTGCCAGCAGCCAAGTAGGACAAGGACCTCAGAGGCCCCAGCATTTT
>TRBD2|TRBV7-9|few|TRBJ2-1|15
CASSLVLAGVHEQFF
TGTGCCAGCAGCTTAGTTCTGGCGGGAGTCCATGAGCAGTTCTTC
>-|TRBV9|-|TRBJ2-5|15
CASSVGATPAETQYF
TGTGCCAGCAGCGTAGGGGCGACTCCCGCGGAGACCCAGTACTTC
>-|TRBV5-8|-|TRBJ2-2|18
CASSLEVWRDRDTGELFF
TGTGCCAGCAGCTTGGAAGTATGGCGGGATCGCGACACCGGGGAGCTGTTTTTT
>-|TRBV11-2|-|TRBJ2-7|14
CASSLEYSRREQYF
TGTGCCAGCAGCTTAGAGTATTCCAGGCGGGAGCAGTACTTC
>-|TRBV5-5|-|TRBJ2-3|16
CASSPGVVRRTDTQYF
TGTGCCAGCAGCCCTGGGGTTGTCAGGCGCACAGATACGCAGTATTTT
>TRBD1|TRBV6-2/TRBV6-3|-|TRBJ2-1|14
CASSYRTGDDEQFF
TGTGCCAGCAGTTACCGGACAGGGGATGATGAGCAGTTCTTC
>-|TRBV4-1|-|TRBJ2-2|14
CASSQGTNTGELFF
TGCGCCAGCAGCCAAGGCACGAACACCGGGGAGCTGTTTTTT
>-|TRBV28|-|TRBJ1-2|15
CASSLGTPGGYGYTF
TGTGCCAGCAGTTTAGGGACCCCGGGGGGCTATGGCTACACCTTC
>-|TRBV5-6|-|TRBJ2-2|16
CASSFDWGIETGELFF
TGTGCCAGCAGCTTCGATTGGGGGATTGAAACCGGGGAGCTGTTTTTT
>TRBD2|TRBV7-6|-|TRBJ2-6|18
CASSLDRGGYFGANVLTF
TGTGCCAGCAGCTTAGACCGGGGAGGGTACTTTGGGGCCAACGTCCTGACTTTC
>-|TRBV4-1|-|TRBJ2-1|14
CASSQGASYNEQFF
TGCGCCAGCAGCCAAGGGGCGTCCTACAATGAGCAGTTCTTC
>-|TRBV10-3|-|TRBJ2-7|14
CAISEGRGGSEQYF
TGTGCCATCAGTGAGGGCCGAGGGGGAAGCGAGCAGTACTTC
>-|TRBV4-3|-|TRBJ1-2|15
CASSQQGRANYGYTF
TGCGCCAGCAGCCAACAAGGACGAGCTAACTATGGCTACACCTTC
>-|TRBV29-1|-|TRBJ2-5|13
CSVARGTQETQYF
TGCAGCGTTGCCAGGGGCACACAAGAGACCCAGTACTTC
>TRBD2|TRBV27|once|TRBJ2-7|15
CASSWTSGLPGEQYF
TGTGCCAGCAGTTGGACTAGCGGGCTACCGGGAGAGCAGTACTTC
>-|TRBV7-2|-|TRBJ1-2|15
CASSPSPSGGQGYTF
TGTGCCAGCAGCCCTAGCCCCAGCGGGGGGCAAGGCTACACCTTC
>-|TRBV6-2/TRBV6-3|-|TRBJ2-7|15
CASSSDMAGTYEQYF
TGTGCCAGCAGTTCCGACATGGCTGGGACCTACGAGCAGTACTTC
>-|TRBV10-3|-|TRBJ1-3|16
CAISESGASSGNTIYF
TGTGCCATCAGTGAATCCGGGGCGAGCTCTGGAAACACCATATATTTT
>-|TRBV6-5|-|TRBJ1-5|13
CASGGEDNQPQHF
TGTGCCAGCGGGGGGGAGGACAATCAGCCCCAGCATTTT
>-|TRBV9|-|TRBJ2-5|15
CASSVGLVQLETQYF
TGTGCCAGCAGCGTAGGGTTGGTACAGCTAGAGACCCAGTACTTC
>TRBD2|TRBV7-2|-|TRBJ2-2|16
CASRETSGANTGELFF
TGTGCCAGCAGGGAGACTAGCGGAGCGAACACCGGGGAGCTGTTTTTT